These 5 T cell receptor beta chains were all obtained from the same sample, sequenced in a study of blood T cells in healthy people across ages. It was with a sample-barcoded 5' primer and a J-beta primer mix that a second PCR of roughly 7 to 12 cycles was run. TCRdb used MiXCR to reprocess the 5' RACE reads, holding one entry per CDR3 protein. The sample shows 600,000 or so distinct CDR3 sequences, around 20% of them seen only once. Sequencing input: blood. Receptor source: a man between 70 and 80 years old in good health.

This clonotype was picked up a small number of times. The gene calls are TRBV7-9 and TRBJ1-1; D is ambiguous. Looked up from germline, CDR1 is SEHNR and CDR2 is FQNEAQ (reference sequence). The CDR3 contains 15 residues. Trimming shortened V by 2 bases and J by 6 bases, and 16 bases separated the two germline ends. The CDR3 is CASSLRLGGIPEAFF. CDR3 nucleotides: TGTGCCAGCAGCTTAAGGTTAGGTGGGATCCCTGAAGCTTTCTTT. Looking up the rest from reference TRBV7-9 and TRBJ1-1 gives the full variable domain: DTGVSQNPRHKITKRGQNVTFRCDPISEHNRLYWYRQTLGQGPEFLTYFQNEAQLEKSRLLSDRFSAERPKGSFSTLEIQRTEQGDSAMYLCASSLRLGGIPEAFFGQGTRLTVV.

V usage is TRBV27 and J usage is TRBJ2-3, with D possibly matching TRBD1 (6 bases). Germline loops: CDR1 MNHEY, CDR2 SMNVEV (reference sequence). This CDR3 is built from 13 residues. V was trimmed by 3 bases and J by 5 bases, leaving 9 bases between them. CDR3: CASSFSGVDTQYF. In DNA, the CDR3 is TGTGCCAGCAGTTTTTCAGGGGTAGATACGCAGTATTTT.

V and J are TRBV28 and TRBJ2-3; D is unresolved. The V gene's germline CDR1 is MDHEN and CDR2 SYDVKM. V lost 5 bases and J 3 bases, leaving 15 bases between the germline ends. The CDR3 sequence is 15 residues long. The CDR3: CASSPGRILTDTQYF. CDR3 bases: TGTGCCAGCAGTCCCGGACGGATCTTGACAGATACGCAGTATTTT.

This clonotype was counted a single time. The chain joins TRBV20-1 to TRBJ2-7; 11 nucleotides match TRBD2. Looked up from germline, CDR1 is DFQATT and CDR2 is SNEGSKA (reference sequence). The CDR3 has 15 residues. With V trimmed by 2 bases and J by 2 bases, 5 bases remained unmatched. This CDR3 reads CSARKASGRTYEQYF. The DNA for the CDR3 is TGCAGTGCTAGAAAAGCTAGCGGGAGGACCTACGAGCAGTACTTC.

The genes are TRBV7-8 and TRBJ2-3, with TRBD2 matching over 10 bases. Unmatched junction bases numbered 7, after V lost 1 base and J lost 6 bases. Germline CDR1 SGHVS, CDR2 FQNEAQ. This CDR3 contains 16 residues. The CDR3 nucleotides read TGTGCCAGCAGCTTAGGGCTAGCGGGAGATGGGGATACGCAGTATTTT. The encoded protein is CASSLGLAGDGDTQYF.